These 4 T cell receptor beta chains were sequenced from one sample in a study of spatial heterogeneity in lung cancer (dated by TCRdb to about 2019). The library came from 5' RACE. Sequencing took place on a NextSeq 500. TCRdb passed the public sequencing reads through fastp at Q25 and MiXCR, retaining productive beta sequences. All rows with the same CDR3 protein become a single entry with the most common DNA and genes. For this sample there are about 120,000 distinct CDR3 sequences; 12% appear just once. Of the sample, roughly 17% is held by the ten largest clones. In the paper's terms, the time point label means: blood at routine non-recurrence follow-up after resection. Whole RNA extracted from tumor and nontumor lung tissue, or from cryopreserved PBMC samples, was used for TCR sequencing without cell sorting. Sequenced here: PBMCs, sampled at follow-up. The receptor set was obtained from a male donor with early-stage non-small cell lung cancer.

This clonotype has a handful of counts. This CDR3 reads CSAVHGRGGWSDNEQFF. The CDR3 nucleotides read TGCAGTGCTGTCCACGGGCGGGGGGGCTGGAGCGACAATGAGCAGTTCTTC. The gene calls are TRBV20-1 and TRBJ2-1; 9 nucleotides agree with TRBD2. Germline CDR1 reads DFQATT; CDR2 reads SNEGSKA (reference sequence). After removal of 5 bases from V and 5 bases from J, the junction contained 16 bases not matched to a gene. The length of the CDR3 is 17 residues.

This clonotype qualifies as large (0.1 to 1%). This CDR3 is CASSLMWGWSYQETQYF. In nucleotides, the CDR3 is TGTGCCAGCAGTTTAATGTGGGGGTGGTCGTACCAAGAGACCCAGTACTTC. This chain connects TRBV28 to TRBJ2-5, with D possibly being TRBD1 or TRBD2 (5 bases each). Germline V gene lookup returns CDR1 MDHEN and CDR2 SYDVKM. The V and J ends lost 2 bases and 0 bases respectively, with 16 bases between them. The CDR3 extends over 17 amino acids.

This clonotype showed up many times. The rearrangement joins TRBV7-8 to TRBJ2-5; 12 bases map to TRBD2. Germline CDR1 and CDR2: SGHVS and FQNEAQ. After removal of 3 bases from V and 0 bases from J, the junction contained 5 bases not matched to a gene. The length of the CDR3 is 17 residues. CDR3 residues: CASSFRLAGVYQETQYF. Written as DNA, the CDR3 is TGTGCCAGCAGCTTCCGACTAGCGGGGGTGTACCAAGAGACCCAGTACTTC.

This clonotype was picked up a small number of times. This chain joins TRBV19 and TRBJ2-7; D perhaps matches TRBD1 (6 bases). The V and J ends lost 7 bases and 2 bases respectively, with 15 bases between them. The germline V gene encodes CDR1 LNHDA and CDR2 SQIVND (reference sequence). The CDR3 loop spans 14 amino acids. CDR3 in amino acids: CASKLLTGPYEQYF. CDR3 sequence (DNA): TGTGCCAGTAAACTGCTGACAGGACCCTACGAGCAGTACTTC.